These 29 T cell receptor beta chains share one sample of origin, sequenced in a study of blood T cell repertoires in COVID-19. Only in-frame clones appear in the TCRdb table, and some are missing; sequencing was by immunoSEQ multiplex PCR. The repertoire includes under 75,000 clones, 85% to 90% of them detected once, and 2.5% to 3% sits in the top ten. The sample taken for sequencing was peripheral blood. These receptors originate from a man aged 50 to 60 with acute or convalescent COVID-19.

The sample holds one count of this clone. The chain joins TRBV7-9 to TRBJ1-2; D gene unclear. CDR1 SEHNR and CDR2 FQNEAQ come from the germline V gene (reference sequence). This CDR3 has 11 residues. The chain's CDR3 is CGTLTSYGYTF. The DNA for the CDR3 is TGTGGCACGCTGACTAGCTATGGCTACACCTTC. The entire variable domain, with the rest obtained from reference TRBV7-9 and TRBJ1-2, is as follows: DTGVSQNPRHKITKRGQNVTFRCDPISEHNRLYWYRQTLGQGPEFLTYFQNEAQLEKSRLLSDRFSAERPKGSFSTLEIQRTEQGDSAMYLCGTLTSYGYTFGSGTRLTVV.

The chain recombines TRBV19 with TRBJ1-1, with D tentatively TRBD1 (5 bases). This CDR3 has 11 amino acids. Germline loops: CDR1 LNHDA, CDR2 SQIVND (reference sequence). V dropped 8 bases and J dropped 1 base, with 5 bases sitting between them. CDR3 amino acids: CASDRNTEAFF. The CDR3 nucleotides read TGTGCCAGTGACAGGAACACTGAAGCTTTCTTT.

J is TRBJ2-1 and V is TRBV5-4; D uncertain. Deletions cut 2 bases from V and 0 bases from J, with 12 bases between. The length of the CDR3 is 16 residues. Germline values: CDR1 SGHNT, CDR2 YYREEE (reference sequence). The CDR3 bases are TGTGCCAGCAGCTTAAAGACAATTTACTCCTACAATGAGCAGTTCTTC. This encodes CASSLKTIYSYNEQFF. Variable domain in full (rest from reference TRBV5-4 and TRBJ2-1): ETGVTQSPTHLIKTRGQQVTLRCSSQSGHNTVSWYQQALGQGPQFIFQYYREEENGRGNFPPRFSGLQFPNYSSELNVNALELDDSALYLCASSLKTIYSYNEQFFGPGTRLTVL.

Here the CDR3 DNA reads TGTGGGGGGAGGAAGGGACCGAACACTGAAGCTTTCTTT. This encodes CGGRKGPNTEAFF. The chain couples TRBV6-6 to TRBJ1-1; maybe TRBD1 (5 bases). The CDR3 runs to 13 residues. CDR1 and CDR2 (germline): MNHNY, SVGAGI (reference sequence).

The count of this clone is one. V gene TRBV18 combines with J gene TRBJ1-1; TRBD1 agrees at 7 bases. V dropped 3 bases and J dropped 4; count of bases not matched to a gene: 8. Germline loops: CDR1 KGHSH, CDR2 LQKENI. This CDR3 region has 15 residues. This CDR3 reads CASSPRGQNGTEAFF. CDR3 coding DNA: TGTGCCAGCTCACCTAGGGGACAGAATGGCACTGAAGCTTTCTTT. The variable domain in full, completed from reference TRBV18 and TRBJ1-1, reads NAGVMQNPRHLVRRRGQEARLRCSPMKGHSHVYWYRQLPEEGLKFMVYLQKENIIDESGMPKERFSAEFPKEGPSILRIQQVVRGDSAAYFCASSPRGQNGTEAFFGQGTRLTVV.

The rearrangement links TRBV27 to TRBJ2-2, with 9 nucleotides matching TRBD2. The CDR3 has 15 residues. The V segment lost 2 bases and the J segment 7 bases; nucleotides outside the gene matches: 5. Germline lookup yields CDR1 MNHEY and CDR2 SMNVEV (reference sequence). The CDR3 here is CASSLRGRAIGELFF. The CDR3 nucleotides are TGTGCCAGCAGTTTACGCGGGAGGGCCATCGGGGAGCTGTTTTTT.

This chain uses TRBV19 with TRBJ2-3, with TRBD2 as a possible D gene (5 bases). V was shortened by 5 bases and J by 7 bases, with 22 bases between the two germline ends. The germline CDR1 and CDR2 sequences are LNHDA and SQIVND (reference sequence). This CDR3 spans 16 amino acids. CDR3 sequence (DNA): TGTGCCAGTAGTTACATATTAGTTGGCGGGTTAAATACGCAGTATTTT. Translation gives CASSYILVGGLNTQYF. The full variable domain, rest sourced from reference TRBV19 and TRBJ2-3, is DGGITQSPKYLFRKEGQNVTLSCEQNLNHDAMYWYRQDPGQGLRLIYYSQIVNDFQKGDIAEGYSVSREKKESFPLTVTSAQKNPTAFYLCASSYILVGGLNTQYFGPGTRLTVL.

V gene TRBV18 combines with J gene TRBJ2-1; perhaps TRBD1 as D (5 bases). The V end was cut by 1 base, the J end by 5 bases, with 9 bases between. Germline-derived CDR1 and CDR2 are KGHSH and LQKENI. CDR3 length: 14 amino acids. The CDR3 region has the DNA TGTGCCAGCTCACCACGCACAGGTGACAATGAGCAGTTCTTC. It yields the protein CASSPRTGDNEQFF. Full variable domain (outside the CDR3, taken from reference TRBV18 and TRBJ2-1): NAGVMQNPRHLVRRRGQEARLRCSPMKGHSHVYWYRQLPEEGLKFMVYLQKENIIDESGMPKERFSAEFPKEGPSILRIQQVVRGDSAAYFCASSPRTGDNEQFFGPGTRLTVL.

This clone appeared a single time. The chain employs TRBV12-3 or TRBV12-4 and TRBJ1-1; D not resolved. The CDR3 contains 13 residues. With 5 bases removed from V and 1 base from J, the gap between germline ends came to 8 bases. For the CDR3, the DNA is TGTGCCAGCAGTCGACTTGGGAACACTGAAGCTTTCTTT. Translated, it gives CASSRLGNTEAFF.

This chain links TRBV27 with TRBJ2-2; 9 bases are a match to TRBD1. CDR1 and CDR2 (germline): MNHEY, SMNVEV (reference sequence). With 7 bases clipped from V and 8 bases from J, the junction kept 2 bases outside the gene matches. CDR3 length: 12 amino acids. CDR3 sequence: CASTDRGGELFF. As DNA, the CDR3 is TGTGCCAGCACCGACAGGGGGGGGGAGCTGTTTTTT.

The chain has TRBV29-1 and TRBJ1-2, with a weak D call TRBD1 (5 bases). Trimming removed 5 bases from V and 5 bases from J, with 15 bases in between. In germline, CDR1 is SQVTM, CDR2 ANQGSEA. The CDR3 contains 13 residues. In nucleotides, the CDR3 is TGCAGCGTTTCATTTGGACAAGGTTATGGCTACACCTTC. Its translation: CSVSFGQGYGYTF.

The chain couples TRBV11-2 to TRBJ2-3, with 8 bases matching TRBD2. The length of the CDR3 is 16 residues. Trimming cost V 1 base and J 2 bases; bases outside gene matches: 5. CDR1 and CDR2 (germline): SGHAT, FQNNGV. This chain's CDR3 is CASSLGGAGATDTQYF. The CDR3, as DNA: TGTGCCAGCAGCTTAGGGGGAGCGGGAGCCACAGATACGCAGTATTTT.

The chain carries TRBV24-1 and TRBJ2-1, with a tentative D call TRBD1 (6 bases). V gave up 3 bases and J gave up 4 bases, with 18 bases separating them. The CDR3 sequence is 17 residues long. The germline V gene encodes CDR1 KGHDR and CDR2 SFDVKD. CDR3 loop: CATSDTHKGGPYNEQFF. In DNA form, the CDR3 reads TGTGCCACCAGTGATACGCATAAAGGGGGTCCGTACAATGAGCAGTTCTTC.

The rearrangement joins TRBV9 to TRBJ1-4; 8 bases are a match to TRBD1. The germline CDR1 and CDR2 sequences are SGDLS and YYNGEE. The CDR3 contains 16 residues. Germline trimming cut 4 bases from V and 0 bases from J; bases unmatched to any gene: 5. The CDR3 DNA follows: TGTGCCAGCAGCCGGGGACAGGTCTCAACTAATGAAAAACTGTTTTTT. Protein product: CASSRGQVSTNEKLFF. The whole variable domain, filled in from reference TRBV9 and TRBJ1-4, reads DSGVTQTPKHLITATGQRVTLRCSPRSGDLSVYWYQQSLDQGLQFLIQYYNGEERAKGNILERFSAQQFPDLHSELNLSSLELGDSALYFCASSRGQVSTNEKLFFGSGTQLSVL.

The rearrangement joins TRBV6-6 to TRBJ2-1; a possible D gene is TRBD1 (8 bases). This CDR3 region has 20 residues. Germline CDR1 is MNHNY and CDR2 is SVGAGI (reference sequence). The V gene lost 6 bases and the J gene lost 3 bases, with 30 bases spanning the gap. CDR3 nucleotides: TGTGCCAGCAGGCGAGGTCGGCGACAGGGGAATCAGCGGGGCTACAATGAGCAGTTCTTC. This encodes CASRRGRRQGNQRGYNEQFF.

The chain carries TRBV6-4 and TRBJ2-2, with D possibly being TRBD1 (6 bases). Germline CDR1 and CDR2: MRHNA and SNTAGT. V was cut by 1 base and J by 6 bases, with 21 bases left in between. CDR3 length: 18 amino acids. CDR3 amino acids: CASSDYPTGARSAGELFF. CDR3 bases: TGTGCCAGCAGTGACTACCCGACAGGTGCCCGAAGCGCCGGGGAGCTGTTTTTT.

The chain links TRBV5-1 to TRBJ1-1; 7 positions match TRBD1. In germline, CDR1 is SGHRS, CDR2 YFSETQ. The CDR3 is made up of 14 amino acids. V gave up 3 bases and J gave up 2 bases; unmatched junction bases: 4. The chain's CDR3 is CASSYGQENTEAFF. The CDR3 coding sequence is TGCGCCAGCAGCTACGGACAGGAAAACACTGAAGCTTTCTTT.

The CDR3 bases are TGTGCCAGCCGGTACTACGGACTAGCGGGGTCCTACGAGCAGTACTTC. This codes for CASRYYGLAGSYEQYF. The gene calls are TRBV6-2 or TRBV6-3 and TRBJ2-7; TRBD2 matches at 12 bases. J gave up 1 base and V 8 bases, and 9 bases lay outside the gene matches. Germline lookup yields CDR1 MNHEY and CDR2 SVGEGT. The CDR3 length is 16 residues.

The chain uses TRBV7-9 and TRBJ2-1; 8 nucleotides align to TRBD2. CDR3 size: 14 residues. J was trimmed by 9 bases and V by 3 bases; bases with no gene match: 7. Per germline, CDR1 SEHNR and CDR2 FQNEAQ (reference sequence). For the CDR3, the DNA is TGTGCCAGCAGCTTTTCCAGACTAGCGTTTGAGCAGTTCTTC. This gives the protein CASSFSRLAFEQFF.

This clone showed up just once. The CDR3 region has the DNA TGTGCCAGCAGCTTAGCAGCTAGCACAGATACGCAGTATTTT. This codes for CASSLAASTDTQYF. V is TRBV7-9 and J is TRBJ2-3; D remains unclear. The CDR3 runs 14 residues. V was cut by 0 bases and J by 0 bases, with 4 bases left in between. Germline V lookup: CDR1 SEHNR, CDR2 FQNEAQ (reference sequence).

V is TRBV6-2 or TRBV6-3 and J is TRBJ2-1; 7 positions match TRBD2. The trim removed 1 base at V and 8 bases at J, leaving 17 bases unmatched. There are 18 residues in the CDR3. The germline V gene has CDR1 MNHEY and CDR2 SVGEGT. The CDR3 sequence is CASSYWDAGALHGDEQFF. For the CDR3, the DNA is TGTGCCAGCAGTTACTGGGACGCGGGAGCCCTCCACGGGGATGAGCAGTTCTTC.

The chain carries TRBV15 and TRBJ2-3, with a possible D match to TRBD2 (5 bases). The CDR3 sequence is 15 residues long. The ends were cut back, 0 bases at V and 4 bases at J, with 11 bases in the middle. Germline lookup yields CDR1 LNHNV and CDR2 YYDKDF (reference sequence). This chain's CDR3 is CATSRDRGSADTQYF. In nucleotides, the CDR3 is TGTGCCACCAGCAGAGATCGGGGATCCGCAGATACGCAGTATTTT.

The J gene is TRBJ1-2, the V gene TRBV5-1, with D tentatively TRBD1 (6 bases). Trimming stripped 4 bases from V and 4 bases from J, with 14 bases between. Per the germline V gene, CDR1 is SGHRS and CDR2 is YFSETQ. This CDR3 contains 14 residues. This CDR3 is CASSTSTGTYGYTF. The CDR3 coding sequence is TGCGCCAGCAGCACATCAACAGGGACCTATGGCTACACCTTC. Supplemented by reference TRBV5-1 and TRBJ1-2, the full variable domain reads KAGVTQTPRYLIKTRGQQVTLSCSPISGHRSVSWYQQTPGQGLQFLFEYFSETQRNKGNFPGRFSGRQFSNSRSEMNVSTLELGDSALYLCASSTSTGTYGYTFGSGTRLTVV.

The genes are TRBV18 and TRBJ1-1; tentative D call: TRBD1 (6 bases). This CDR3 has 14 residues. CDR1 and CDR2 (germline): KGHSH, LQKENI. Between the trimmed V and J ends, which lost 5 bases and 10 bases, there was a span of 20 bases. This CDR3 reads CASSDVGGQLVAFF. CDR3 DNA: TGTGCCAGCTCAGACGTAGGCGGACAGCTTGTAGCTTTCTTT.

The rearrangement links TRBV10-3 to TRBJ1-2, with TRBD1 matching over 8 bases. The V gene end was trimmed by 7 bases and the J gene end by 5 bases; junction bases not matched to a gene: 9. Germline V gene lookup returns CDR1 ENHRY and CDR2 SYGVKD. This CDR3 region has 14 residues. CDR3 loop: CAIKPGQGQYGYTF. Here the CDR3 DNA reads TGTGCCATCAAGCCCGGACAGGGCCAGTATGGCTACACCTTC.

The V call is TRBV4-3, the J call TRBJ1-2, with D perhaps matching TRBD1 (5 bases). CDR3 length equals 14 residues. Trimming cost V 4 bases and J 1 base, with 10 bases left between them. CDR1 and CDR2 from the germline V gene are LGHNA and YSLEER. As DNA, the CDR3 is TGCGCCAGCAGCCCGACAGCTAGTAACTATGGCTACACCTTC. This sequence encodes CASSPTASNYGYTF.

V and J are TRBV29-1 and TRBJ2-7; 10 bases line up with TRBD2. Per germline, CDR1 SQVTM and CDR2 ANQGSEA. This CDR3 comprises 14 residues. With 0 bases clipped from V and 3 bases from J, the junction kept 2 bases outside the gene matches. CDR3 in amino acids: CSVEEAGGYYEQYF. The CDR3 bases are TGCAGCGTTGAAGAAGCGGGAGGGTACTACGAGCAGTACTTC.

V and J are TRBV5-5 and TRBJ1-1, with TRBD1 matching 7 bases. The germline V gene has CDR1 SGHKS and CDR2 YYEKEE (reference sequence). This CDR3 contains 13 residues. J lost 6 bases, V lost 4 bases, and 6 bases had no gene match. CDR3 sequence: CASSKTGEAEAFF. DNA of the CDR3: TGTGCCAGCAGCAAAACAGGGGAAGCTGAAGCTTTCTTT.

V is TRBV5-1 and J is TRBJ2-1; possible D gene TRBD1, 6 bases. The CDR3 contains 15 residues. The V gene's germline CDR1 is SGHRS and CDR2 YFSETQ. V lost 1 base to trimming and J lost 7 bases, with 15 bases between them. This CDR3 is CASSLRGLPGNEQFF. CDR3 bases: TGCGCCAGCAGCTTGAGGGGGTTGCCGGGGAATGAGCAGTTCTTC.